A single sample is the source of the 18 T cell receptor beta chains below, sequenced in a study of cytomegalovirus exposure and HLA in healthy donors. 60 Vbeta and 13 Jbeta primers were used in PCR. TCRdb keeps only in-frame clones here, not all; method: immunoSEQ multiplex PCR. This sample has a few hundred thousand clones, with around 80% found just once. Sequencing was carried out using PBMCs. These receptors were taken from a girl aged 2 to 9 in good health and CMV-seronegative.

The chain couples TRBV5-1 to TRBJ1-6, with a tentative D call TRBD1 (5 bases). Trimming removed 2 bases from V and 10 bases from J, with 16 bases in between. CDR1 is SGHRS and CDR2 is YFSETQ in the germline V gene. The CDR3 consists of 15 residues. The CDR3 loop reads CASSLLPGLRSPLHF. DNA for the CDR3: TGCGCCAGCAGCTTACTACCAGGGTTACGGTCACCCCTCCACTTT.

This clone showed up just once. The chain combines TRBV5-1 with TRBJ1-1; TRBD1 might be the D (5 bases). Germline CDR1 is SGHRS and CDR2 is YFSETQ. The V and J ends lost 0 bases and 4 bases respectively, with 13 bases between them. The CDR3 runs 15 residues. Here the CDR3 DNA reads TGCGCCAGCAGCTTGGATAGTTGGGGGGGCACTGAAGCTTTCTTT. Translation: CASSLDSWGGTEAFF.

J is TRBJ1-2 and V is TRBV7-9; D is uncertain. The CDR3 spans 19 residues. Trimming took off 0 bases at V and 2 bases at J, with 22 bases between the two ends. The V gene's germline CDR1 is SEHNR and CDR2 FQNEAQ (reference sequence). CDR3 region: CASSLALGPFSPPNYGYTF. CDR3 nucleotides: TGTGCCAGCAGCTTAGCACTTGGGCCATTCTCCCCACCAAACTATGGCTACACCTTC.

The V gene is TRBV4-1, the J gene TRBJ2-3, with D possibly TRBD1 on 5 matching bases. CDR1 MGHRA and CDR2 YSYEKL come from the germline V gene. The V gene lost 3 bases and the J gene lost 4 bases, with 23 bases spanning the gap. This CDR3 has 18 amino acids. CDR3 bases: TGCGCCAGCAGCCATGGGGCCTTTTGGGTGTTAGGGGCAGATACGCAGTATTTT. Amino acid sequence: CASSHGAFWVLGADTQYF.

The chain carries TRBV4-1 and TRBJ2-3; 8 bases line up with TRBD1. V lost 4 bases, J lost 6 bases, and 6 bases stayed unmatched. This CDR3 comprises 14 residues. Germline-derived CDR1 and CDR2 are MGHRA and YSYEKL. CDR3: CASSLPDRADTQYF. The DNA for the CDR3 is TGCGCCAGCAGCCTACCGGACAGGGCCGATACGCAGTATTTT.

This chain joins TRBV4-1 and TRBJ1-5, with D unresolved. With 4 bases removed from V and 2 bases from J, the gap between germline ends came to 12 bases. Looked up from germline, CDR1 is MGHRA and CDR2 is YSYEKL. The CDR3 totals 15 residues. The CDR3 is CASSLSPGGNQPQHF. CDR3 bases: TGCGCCAGCAGCCTGAGCCCCGGGGGCAATCAGCCCCAGCATTTT.

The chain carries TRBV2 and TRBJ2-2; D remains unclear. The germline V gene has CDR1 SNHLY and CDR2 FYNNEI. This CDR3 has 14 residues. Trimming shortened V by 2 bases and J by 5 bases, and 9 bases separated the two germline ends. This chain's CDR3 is CASSEFGWTGELFF. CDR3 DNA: TGTGCCAGCAGTGAATTCGGGTGGACCGGGGAGCTGTTTTTT.

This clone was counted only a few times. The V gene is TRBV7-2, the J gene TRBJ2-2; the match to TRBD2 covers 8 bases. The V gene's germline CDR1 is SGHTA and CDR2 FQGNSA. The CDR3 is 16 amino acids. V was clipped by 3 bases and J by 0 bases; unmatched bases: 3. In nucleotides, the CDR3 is TGTGCCAGCAGCTTCCAAGCGGGGGCGAACACCGGGGAGCTGTTTTTT. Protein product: CASSFQAGANTGELFF.

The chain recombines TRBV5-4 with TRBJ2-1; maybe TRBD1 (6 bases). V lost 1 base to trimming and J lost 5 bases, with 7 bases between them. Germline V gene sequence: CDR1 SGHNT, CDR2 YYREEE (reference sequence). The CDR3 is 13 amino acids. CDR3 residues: CASSLTGNNEQFF. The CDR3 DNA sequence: TGTGCCAGCAGCTTGACAGGGAACAATGAGCAGTTCTTC.

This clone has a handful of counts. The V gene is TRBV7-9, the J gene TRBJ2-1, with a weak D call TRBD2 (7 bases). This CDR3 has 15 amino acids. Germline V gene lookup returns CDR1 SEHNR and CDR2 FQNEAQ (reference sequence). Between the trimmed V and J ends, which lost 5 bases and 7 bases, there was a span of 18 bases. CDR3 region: CASSPPRGAGNEQFF. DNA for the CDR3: TGTGCCAGCAGCCCCCCCCGGGGGGCCGGGAATGAGCAGTTCTTC.

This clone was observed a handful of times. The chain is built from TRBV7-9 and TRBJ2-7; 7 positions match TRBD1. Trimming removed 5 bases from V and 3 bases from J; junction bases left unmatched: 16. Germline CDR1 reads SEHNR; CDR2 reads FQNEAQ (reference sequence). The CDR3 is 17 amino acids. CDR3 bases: TGTGCCAGCAGCCCCGATTCCGGGACAGAAAACTACTACGAGCAGTACTTC. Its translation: CASSPDSGTENYYEQYF.

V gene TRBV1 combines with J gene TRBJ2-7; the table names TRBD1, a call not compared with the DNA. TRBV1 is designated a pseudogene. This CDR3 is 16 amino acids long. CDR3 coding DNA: TGCACCAGCAGCCAAGATCTTCTAGGGGGCGTCCACGAGCAGTACTTC. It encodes CTSSQDLLGGVHEQYF.

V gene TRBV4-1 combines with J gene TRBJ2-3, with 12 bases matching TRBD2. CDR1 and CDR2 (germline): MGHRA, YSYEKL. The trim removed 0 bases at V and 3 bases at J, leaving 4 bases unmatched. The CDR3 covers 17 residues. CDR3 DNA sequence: TGCGCCAGCAGCCAAGATTGGGGGACTAGCGGGACAGATACGCAGTATTTT. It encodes CASSQDWGTSGTDTQYF.

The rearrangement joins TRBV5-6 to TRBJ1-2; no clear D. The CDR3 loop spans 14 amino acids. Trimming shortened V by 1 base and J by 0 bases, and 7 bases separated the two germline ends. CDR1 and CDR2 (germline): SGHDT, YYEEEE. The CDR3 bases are TGTGCCAGCAGCTTGTTGGGCCCTAACTATGGCTACACCTTC. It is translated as CASSLLGPNYGYTF.

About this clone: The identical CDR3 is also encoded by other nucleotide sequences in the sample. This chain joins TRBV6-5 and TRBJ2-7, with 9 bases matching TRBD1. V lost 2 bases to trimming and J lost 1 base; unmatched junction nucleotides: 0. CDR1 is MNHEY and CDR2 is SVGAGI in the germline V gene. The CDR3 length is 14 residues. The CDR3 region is CASSYGQGSYEQYF. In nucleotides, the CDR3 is TGTGCCAGCAGTTACGGACAGGGGTCCTACGAGCAGTACTTC.

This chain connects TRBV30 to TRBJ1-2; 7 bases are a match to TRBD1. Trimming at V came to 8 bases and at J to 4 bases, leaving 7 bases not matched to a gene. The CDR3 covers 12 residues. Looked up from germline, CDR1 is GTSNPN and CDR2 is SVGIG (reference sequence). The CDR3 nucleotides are TGTGCCCGCGGAAGGGGGCCCTATGGCTACACCTTC. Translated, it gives CARGRGPYGYTF.

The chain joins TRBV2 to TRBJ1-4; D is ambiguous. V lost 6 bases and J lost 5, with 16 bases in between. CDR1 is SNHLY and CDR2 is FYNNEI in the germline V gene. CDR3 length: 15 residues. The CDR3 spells CASRGAGRSNEKLFF. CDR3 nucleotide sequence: TGTGCCAGCAGGGGCGCGGGCCGCAGCAATGAAAAACTGTTTTTT.

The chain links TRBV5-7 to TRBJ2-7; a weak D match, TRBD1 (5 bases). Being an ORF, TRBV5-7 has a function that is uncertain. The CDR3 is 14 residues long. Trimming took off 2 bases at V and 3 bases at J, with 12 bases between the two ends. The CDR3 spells CASSFSDTDYEQYF. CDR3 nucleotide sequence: TGTGCCAGCAGCTTTTCGGACACTGACTACGAGCAGTACTTC.